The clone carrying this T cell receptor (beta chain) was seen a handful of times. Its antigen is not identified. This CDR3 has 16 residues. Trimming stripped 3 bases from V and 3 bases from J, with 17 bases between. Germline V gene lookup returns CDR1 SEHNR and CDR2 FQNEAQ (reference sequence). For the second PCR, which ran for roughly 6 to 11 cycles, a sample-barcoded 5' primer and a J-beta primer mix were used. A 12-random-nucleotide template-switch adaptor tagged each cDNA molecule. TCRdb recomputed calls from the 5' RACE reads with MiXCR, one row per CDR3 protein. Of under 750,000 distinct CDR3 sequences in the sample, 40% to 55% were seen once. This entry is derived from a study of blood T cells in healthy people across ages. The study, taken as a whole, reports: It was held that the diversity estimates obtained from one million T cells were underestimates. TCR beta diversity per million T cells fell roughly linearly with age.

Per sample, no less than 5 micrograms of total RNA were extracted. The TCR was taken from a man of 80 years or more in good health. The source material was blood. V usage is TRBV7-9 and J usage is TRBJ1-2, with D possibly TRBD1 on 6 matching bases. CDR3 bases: TGTGCCAGCAGCTTCTCGTCAGGGGATTTTGACTATGGCTACACCTTC. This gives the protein CASSFSSGDFDYGYTF. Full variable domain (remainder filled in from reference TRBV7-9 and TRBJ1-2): DTGVSQNPRHKITKRGQNVTFRCDPISEHNRLYWYRQTLGQGPEFLTYFQNEAQLEKSRLLSDRFSAERPKGSFSTLEIQRTEQGDSAMYLCASSFSSGDFDYGYTFGSGTRLTVV.